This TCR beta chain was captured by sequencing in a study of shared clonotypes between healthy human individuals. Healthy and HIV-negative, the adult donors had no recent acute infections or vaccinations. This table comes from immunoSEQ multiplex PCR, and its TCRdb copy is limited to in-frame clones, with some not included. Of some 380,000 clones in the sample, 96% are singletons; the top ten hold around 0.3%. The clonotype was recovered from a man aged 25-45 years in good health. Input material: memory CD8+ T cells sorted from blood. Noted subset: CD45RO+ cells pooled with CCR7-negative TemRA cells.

CDR3 nucleotide sequence: TGTGCCAGCAGCTTACCGGGGGCCGGCTACGAGCAGTACTTC. Its translation is CASSLPGAGYEQYF. V usage is TRBV5-6 and J usage is TRBJ2-7; the D call may be TRBD1 or TRBD2 (6 bases each). In germline, CDR1 is SGHDT, CDR2 YYEEEE. Trimming removed 2 bases at V and 3 bases at J, with 12 bases between. The CDR3 contains 14 residues.